Detailed here is one TCR beta chain. The antigen is not known. TCRdb reanalysed the 5' RACE reads using MiXCR and keeps one entry per CDR3 protein. The sample lists 550,000 to 650,000 distinct CDR3 sequences, approximately 15% occurring once. The sample belongs to a study of T-cell memory formation after mild COVID-19. Study information: The study found TCR clusters largely donor specific. Study-wide results and caveats: SARS-CoV-2 specificity of second-wave clones peaking day 37 was unconfirmed. Later expanders leaned CD4+, whereas day 15 to 85 contracting clones were balanced CD4/CD8.

The CDR3 consists of 14 residues. The V and J ends lost 6 bases and 0 bases, in that order; junction bases with no gene match: 2. CDR1 MDHEN and CDR2 SYDVKM come from the germline V gene. The V and J genes are TRBV28 and TRBJ2-3; 8 positions match TRBD1. Sample: PBMCs or a T cell subset sorted from them (not recorded which). The sequence was collected from an adult woman who had mild COVID-19 (a few samples of this study predate the infection). Cell type and time point are not known. CDR3 amino acids: CASRGQVSTDTQYF. The CDR3, as DNA: TGTGCCAGCAGGGGACAGGTTAGCACAGATACGCAGTATTTT.